These 13 T cell receptor beta chains were sequenced from one sample in a study of CD8 T cells in Susac syndrome. RNA totalling about 0.5 to 1 ug underwent reverse transcription with random hexamers. TCRdb re-analysed the immunoSEQ multiplex PCR reads in MiXCR, keeping a single row per CDR3 protein. Of about 210,000 distinct CDR3 sequences listed, approximately 95% were seen once; the top ten hold about 0.088%. The sequencing input was CD4+ T cells from PBMCs. These receptors originate from a human donor with multiple sclerosis.

This clonotype has just a few counts. The CDR3 bases are TGTGCCAGCAGTTACTCGGTGAACACTGAAGCTTTCTTT. This codes for CASSYSVNTEAFF. This chain joins TRBV6-5 and TRBJ1-1; D uncertain. V was shortened by 0 bases and J by 0 bases, with 2 bases between the two germline ends. The length of the CDR3 is 13 residues. Germline V gene lookup returns CDR1 MNHEY and CDR2 SVGAGI.

V and J are TRBV2 and TRBJ2-7; D not certain. The V gene's germline CDR1 is SNHLY and CDR2 FYNNEI. The V end lost 5 bases, the J end lost 7 bases, and 9 bases lay between the germline ends. The CDR3 extends over 11 amino acids. CDR3 loop: CASSHSREQYF. The CDR3 DNA reads as TGTGCCAGCAGTCACAGCAGAGAGCAGTACTTC.

The V call is TRBV11-2, the J call TRBJ2-7; the D gene could be TRBD1 or TRBD2 (7 bases each). Germline V gene data show CDR1 as SGHAT and CDR2 as FQNNGV. V was clipped by 6 bases and J by 3 bases, with 21 bases between them. The CDR3 is 16 amino acids. The CDR3 bases are TGTGCCAGCAGGCCACAGGGGAGGGGGATACACTACGAGCAGTACTTC. This codes for CASRPQGRGIHYEQYF.

The genes are TRBV20-1 and TRBJ1-2; D call uncertain. The CDR3 runs 11 residues. V lost 2 bases and J 6 bases, leaving 7 bases between the germline ends. Germline V CDR1 and CDR2: DFQATT, SNEGSKA (reference sequence). CDR3 region: CSARRRDGYTF. The DNA for the CDR3 is TGCAGTGCTAGAAGGAGAGATGGCTACACCTTC.

This rearrangement joins TRBV12-3 or TRBV12-4 to TRBJ2-5, with D unresolved. Trimming removed 5 bases at V and 5 bases at J, with 15 bases between. The CDR3 runs 14 residues. CDR3 nucleotide sequence: TGTGCCAGCAGTCTGACAAGACGGATGGAGACCCAGTACTTC. Amino acid sequence: CASSLTRRMETQYF.

The chain is built from TRBV3-1 and TRBJ2-6, with D possibly being TRBD1 (6 bases). Germline lookup yields CDR1 LGHDT and CDR2 YNNKEL (reference sequence). This CDR3 has 19 residues. V lost 1 base and J lost 1, with 17 bases in between. As DNA, the CDR3 is TGTGCCAGCAGCCAAGCGAGGGGGACCCGAGGATCTGGGGCCAACGTCCTGACTTTC. It encodes CASSQARGTRGSGANVLTF.

The chain carries TRBV25-1 and TRBJ2-5; D not certain. The CDR3 length is 15 residues. CDR1 and CDR2 (germline): MGHDK, SYGVNS. The germline V and J ends were trimmed by 2 bases and 1 base, with 11 bases remaining between them. The CDR3, as DNA: TGTGCCAGCAGTGAAATCTCTGAATCCCAAGAGACCCAGTACTTC. Protein: CASSEISESQETQYF. Full variable domain (missing parts from reference TRBV25-1 and TRBJ2-5): EADIYQTPRYLVIGTGKKITLECSQTMGHDKMYWYQQDPGMELHLIHYSYGVNSTEKGDLSSESTVSRIRTEHFPLTLESARPSHTSQYLCASSEISESQETQYFGPGTRLLVL.

The rearrangement uses TRBV15 and TRBJ2-7; D may match TRBD1 or TRBD2 (5 bases each). V shed 5 bases and J shed 0 bases, with 8 bases lying between them. The CDR3 is 13 residues long. Per germline, CDR1 LNHNV and CDR2 YYDKDF (reference sequence). The CDR3 here is CATSGDPSYEQYF. DNA of the CDR3: TGTGCCACCAGCGGGGACCCCTCCTACGAGCAGTACTTC. Full variable domain (rest looked up from reference TRBV15 and TRBJ2-7): DAMVIQNPRYQVTQFGKPVTLSCSQTLNHNVMYWYQQKSSQAPKLLFHYYDKDFNNEADTPDNFQSRRPNTSFCFLDIRSPGLGDTAMYLCATSGDPSYEQYFGPGTRLTVT.

The chain uses TRBV6-5 and TRBJ1-2, with 7 bases identical to TRBD1. This CDR3 has 12 residues. Germline values: CDR1 MNHEY, CDR2 SVGAGI. V trimming: 6 bases; J trimming: 6 bases; junction bases outside the gene matches: 4. CDR3 loop: CASRQGKDGYTF. For the CDR3, the DNA is TGTGCCAGCAGACAGGGGAAGGATGGCTACACCTTC.

This chain links TRBV5-1 with TRBJ2-2; 9 nucleotides align to TRBD1. The germline V gene encodes CDR1 SGHRS and CDR2 YFSETQ. Unmatched junction bases numbered 5, after V lost 4 bases and J lost 4 bases. The CDR3 covers 15 residues. The CDR3 loop is CASSRDRAGTGELFF. The CDR3 DNA follows: TGCGCCAGCAGCCGGGACAGGGCGGGCACCGGGGAGCTGTTTTTT.

The chain uses TRBV12-3 or TRBV12-4 and TRBJ1-2, with 7 nucleotides matching TRBD1. CDR3 length equals 14 residues. The V segment lost 3 bases and the J segment 7 bases; nucleotides outside the gene matches: 8. CDR3 DNA sequence: TGTGCCAGCAGTTTTATTCAAGGGGGCGGTGGCTACACCTTC. This codes for CASSFIQGGGGYTF.

This clonotype was seen once. The J gene is TRBJ2-2, the V gene TRBV9; TRBD2 matches at 8 bases. This CDR3 is 19 amino acids long. V trimming: 0 bases; J trimming: 6 bases; junction bases outside the gene matches: 16. Looked up from germline, CDR1 is SGDLS and CDR2 is YYNGEE. This CDR3 is CASSVATPYGGRLPGELFF. CDR3 coding DNA: TGTGCCAGCAGCGTAGCTACGCCCTATGGCGGGAGGCTTCCCGGGGAGCTGTTTTTT.

V usage is TRBV18 and J usage is TRBJ2-3; the D is unclear. V lost 0 bases and J lost 0, with 7 bases in between. CDR1 and CDR2 from the germline V gene are KGHSH and LQKENI. The CDR3 runs 15 residues. The CDR3 protein is CASSPPGVSTDTQYF. DNA for the CDR3: TGTGCCAGCTCACCACCTGGGGTTAGCACAGATACGCAGTATTTT.